This entry concerns a single TCR beta chain. Its antigen target is currently unknown. No qualities accompany the bases; no much larger clone lies one base away. The receptor library was made with the immunoSEQ multiplex PCR assay. For most patients, genomic DNA was isolated using the Qiagen DNeasy Blood and Tissue Kit and was shipped frozen to Adaptive Biotechnologies for TCR sequencing. For most patients, high-throughput TCR-beta CDR3 sequencing of genomic DNA was performed by Adaptive Biotechnologies. As for the original processing: TCR sequencing data for roughly 18 patients were retrieved from Adaptive's ImmunoSEQ software; a few other patients were processed with MiXCR and VDJtools. To correct CD4 versus CD8 sorting errors, any sequence found in both subsets at a frequency ratio below 5:1 was removed. CDR3 nucleotide sequences shared between donor and recipient were removed because the origin of such sequences could not be assigned. To be classed as alloreactive, a clone needed at least 2-fold expansion over unstimulated cells and a minimum CFSE-low frequency of 0.002% (template counts) or 0.001% (read counts). Clones were considered mappable if detected in sequenced pre-transplant spleen, lymph node, or MLR CFSE-low populations of the donor or recipient. Cumulative frequency of alloreactive clones was calculated as a percentage of all sequences weighted by copy number. TCRdb stores this immuneACCESS table with in-frame sequences only. Part of the clones is absent; in the studies checked, under half of the shortfall reflects unresolved V genes, and no reason is known for the rest. V and J calls and clone size are copied from that table; D and trimming were computed from the DNA. For this sample the table gives approximately 88,000 clones, of which 94% were detected only once. About 0.2% of the sample goes to the ten largest clones.

The entry originates in a study of graft-versus-host responses after intestinal transplantation (dated by TCRdb to the early 2020s). Background for the entire study: The transplants that recipients received were multivisceral, liver-intestinal, or isolated intestinal. Alloreactive clones were identified by sequencing pre-transplant mixed lymphocyte reaction products and comparing them with unstimulated pre-transplant donor and recipient T cells. Samples from a few later patients were sequenced in-house on an Illumina MiSeq with MiXCR processing rather than by the commercial service. Anti-thymocyte globulin induction was given to all recipients, followed by maintenance tacrolimus and steroids for around three years. After intestinal transplantation, graft-versus-host and host-versus-graft alloreactive T cell clones in the graft, circulation and bone marrow were tracked using bulk TCR-beta CDR3 sequencing. A cohort of about two dozen intestinal transplant recipients, including one retransplant, was enrolled, and a few patients lacking pretransplant specimens were excluded. Donor T cell macrochimerism was defined as a peak of at least 4% donor T cells among recipient peripheral blood mononuclear cells.

From its cysteine to its phenylalanine, the CDR3 spans 17 amino acids. The DNA shown is the 51-base CDR3, in frame from base 1. The trim is 1 base for V and 2 bases for J, with a gap of 16 bases between the germline ends. For CDR1 and CDR2, the germline V gene lists SGHVS and FQNEAQ. The full study reports these points: Early after transplant, peak levels of circulating GvH clones were associated with declines in HvG clones. GvH clones were found in recipient bone marrow, and some of the GvH clones appeared earlier in ileal mucosa or blood, which is consistent with an intestinal mucosal origin. In the allografts of patients with donor T cell macrochimerism, GvH to HvG T cell clonal ratios were high. Conclusions were limited by the relatively low number and heterogeneity of intestinal transplant patients.

According to the study, the label for this sample's time point signals: cells obtained before transplantation from donor or recipient. CD3+CD4+ and CD3+CD8+ populations were FACS-sorted from unstimulated pre-transplant donor and recipient cells taken from spleen or lymph nodes. The specimen was unstimulated CD4+ T cells sorted from spleen or lymph node cells, collected before transplant. This receptor was identified in a human donor who was the organ donor for an intestinal transplant. The rearrangement joined TRBV7-8 to TRBJ2-3, with TRBD2 tentatively as D gene (6 bases match). At the DNA level, the sequence is TGTGCCAGCAGCTTAGGTATGGCGGGGAGAAACACAGATACGCAGTATTTT. This codes for CASSLGMAGRNTDTQYF.